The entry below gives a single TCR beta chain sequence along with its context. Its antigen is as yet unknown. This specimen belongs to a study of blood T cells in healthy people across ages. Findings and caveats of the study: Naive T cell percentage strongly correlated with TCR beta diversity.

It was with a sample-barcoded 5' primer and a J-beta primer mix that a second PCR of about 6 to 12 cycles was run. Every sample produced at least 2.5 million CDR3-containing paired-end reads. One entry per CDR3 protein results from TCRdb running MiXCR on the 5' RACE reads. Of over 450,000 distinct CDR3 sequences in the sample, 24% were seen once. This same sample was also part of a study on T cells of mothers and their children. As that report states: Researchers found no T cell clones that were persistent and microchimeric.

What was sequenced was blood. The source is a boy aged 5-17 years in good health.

The CDR3 loop reads CASSVETGGGYTF. The DNA of the CDR3 is TGTGCCAGCAGCGTTGAAACAGGGGGAGGCTACACCTTC. This rearrangement joins TRBV9 to TRBJ1-2; 8 bases agree with TRBD1. The CDR3 spans 13 residues. The ends lost 2 bases at V and 8 bases at J; junction bases unmatched: 5. The germline V gene has CDR1 SGDLS and CDR2 YYNGEE.